A selection of T cell receptor beta chains follows, all from one sample in a study of molecular identifiers for immune sequencing clone quantification. In TCRdb, the PCR reads were re-called with MiXCR into one record per CDR3 protein. Here the sample spans a few hundred thousand distinct CDR3 sequences, 20% to 25% being singletons. Sequencing input: naive CD8+ T cells from blood, with Jurkat cell RNA spiked in. The receptors shown here come from a human donor in good health. Some libraries in this study had Jurkat cell RNA spiked in. CDR3s include the opening cysteine and the closing phenylalanine or tryptophan. The D gene is left open where the match is weak. Rows may omit the clone size; those that give it use once, few, many or a size class.

>-|TRBV4-1|TRBJ2-5|TRBD2
CASSQSGLAGQETQYF
TGCGCCAGCAGCCAATCGGGACTAGCGGGGCAAGAGACCCAGTACTTC
>many|TRBV19|TRBJ2-4|-
CASSILYGAKNIQYF
TGTGCCAGTAGTATTCTTTATGGAGCCAAAAACATTCAGTACTTC
>-|TRBV27|TRBJ1-1|-
CASSWGGTGTDTEAFF
TGTGCCAGCAGTTGGGGGGGTACAGGGACTGACACTGAAGCTTTCTTT
>many|TRBV15|TRBJ2-2|-
CATSRDAPRPTGELFF
TGTGCCACCAGCAGAGACGCGCCCAGACCAACCGGGGAGCTGTTTTTT
>-|TRBV28|TRBJ2-7|-
CASSKQLHYEQYF
TGTGCCAGCAGTAAACAGCTACACTACGAGCAGTACTTC
>many|TRBV5-1|TRBJ2-5|TRBD2
CASSPGTSGINQETQYF
TGCGCCAGCAGCCCCGGGACTAGCGGGATCAACCAAGAGACCCAGTACTTC
>few|TRBV14|TRBJ1-1|-
CASSQDLGRGSTEAFF
TGTGCCAGCAGCCAAGATTTGGGCAGGGGATCCACTGAAGCTTTCTTT
>-|TRBV11-3|TRBJ2-3|TRBD2
CASSLGQLAGDADTQYF
TGTGCCAGCAGCTTAGGCCAACTAGCGGGAGATGCAGATACGCAGTATTTT
>-|TRBV7-9|TRBJ1-2|-
CASSLFWSGRAGNGYTF
TGTGCCAGCAGCTTATTCTGGTCCGGTAGGGCTGGAAATGGCTACACCTTC
>many|TRBV5-5|TRBJ2-7|TRBD2
CASSASSGIMGSYEQYF
TGTGCCAGCAGCGCGAGTAGCGGGATAATGGGATCCTACGAGCAGTACTTC
>-|TRBV19|TRBJ1-5|-
CASSAGAGQPQHF
TGTGCCAGTAGTGCAGGGGCTGGTCAGCCCCAGCATTTT
>-|TRBV5-5|TRBJ1-1|TRBD1
CASGWSAQGATEAFF
TGTGCCAGCGGCTGGTCCGCACAGGGGGCAACTGAAGCTTTCTTT
>many|TRBV12-3/TRBV12-4|TRBJ2-5|-
CASKPGGPYQETQYF
TGTGCCAGCAAGCCCGGGGGCCCGTACCAAGAGACCCAGTACTTC
>many|TRBV4-3|TRBJ1-4|-
CASSQGGPTNEKLFF
TGCGCCAGCAGCCAGGGGGGGCCCACTAATGAAAAACTGTTTTTT
>few|TRBV11-2|TRBJ1-3|-
CASSVRSHSGNTIYF
TGTGCCAGCTCCGTTAGGAGCCACTCTGGAAACACCATATATTTT
>-|TRBV10-2|TRBJ2-3|TRBD2
CASSETMSGGNTDTQYF
TGCGCCAGCAGTGAGACTATGAGCGGGGGGAACACAGATACGCAGTATTTT
>-|TRBV30|TRBJ2-2|TRBD1
CAWDRGQNTGELFF
TGTGCCTGGGACAGGGGGCAGAACACCGGGGAGCTGTTTTTT
>-|TRBV20-1|TRBJ2-1|TRBD2
CSARVRGGSYNEQFF
TGCAGTGCTAGAGTGCGGGGGGGCTCCTACAATGAGCAGTTCTTC
>few|TRBV13|TRBJ1-3|-
CASSLGLSSGNTIYF
TGTGCCAGCAGCTTAGGGCTAAGCTCTGGAAACACCATATATTTT
>-|TRBV6-2/TRBV6-3|TRBJ2-7|TRBD2
CASSRVAREASYEQYF
TGTGCCAGCAGTCGGGTGGCGCGGGAGGCCTCCTACGAGCAGTACTTC